Below, one T cell receptor (beta chain) is given with its context. The sample comes from a study of sequential checkpoint blockade in melanoma. In the study overall: Arm A got nivolumab then ipilimumab; arm B the reverse, 1:1. Both treatment sequences were followed by maintenance nivolumab.

Produced via immunoSEQ multiplex PCR; TCRdb's table is partial and in-frame only. Of 25,000 to 35,000 clones in the sample, 83% were seen once. Treatment here: randomized to nivolumab then ipilimumab (arm A) or the reverse (arm B). No patient had prior DNA-damaging chemotherapy. Live CD3+CD8+ CD19− CD56− cells were sorted from PBMCs. V gave up 3 bases and J gave up 0 bases; unmatched junction bases: 6. The CDR3 is 18 amino acids. The germline V gene encodes CDR1 SNHLY and CDR2 FYNNEI. The material was CD8+ T cells sorted from blood (inferred from file names), obtained from a patient given nivolumab and ipilimumab in sequence. The receptor was isolated from a human donor with melanoma. J is TRBJ2-4 and V is TRBV2; TRBD2 matches 12 bases. CDR3 nucleotide sequence: TGTGCCAGCAGTGAGACTAGCGGGAGTCTCTCAGCCAAAAACATTCAGTACTTC. This sequence encodes CASSETSGSLSAKNIQYF.